The 31 T cell receptor beta chains below all came from one sample that was sequenced in a study of identical twins. Using its own MiXCR run on the 5' RACE reads, TCRdb lists one record per CDR3 protein. The sample includes around 470,000 distinct CDR3 sequences, about 14% seen only once; the top ten take approximately 0.52%. These data were also filed under a second study, of yellow fever vaccine responses in identical twins.

Sequencing was done on a sample of CD4+ T cells sorted from blood. These receptors were obtained from a woman between 18 and 29 years old in good health.

Only a few counts were recorded for this clonotype. The chain combines TRBV9 with TRBJ1-4; the D gene is possibly TRBD1 (5 bases). Germline V gives CDR1 SGDLS, CDR2 YYNGEE. This CDR3 has 15 residues. The ends were cut back, 3 bases at V and 7 bases at J, with 16 bases in the middle. CDR3 in DNA: TGTGCCAGCAGCGGGCGAAGGACGGGGGGTGAAAAACTGTTTTTT. This sequence encodes CASSGRRTGGEKLFF.

The chain couples TRBV14 to TRBJ2-7, with 10 nucleotides matching TRBD1. The V gene end was trimmed by 4 bases and the J gene end by 3 bases; junction bases not matched to a gene: 6. In germline, CDR1 is SGHDN, CDR2 FVKESK. CDR3 length: 15 residues. The CDR3: CASSPMGQGYYEQYF. The CDR3, as DNA: TGTGCCAGCAGCCCGATGGGACAGGGGTACTACGAGCAGTACTTC.

The rearrangement links TRBV5-1 to TRBJ2-5; no clear D. V was shortened by 4 bases and J by 1 base, with 11 bases between the two germline ends. Germline values: CDR1 SGHRS, CDR2 YFSETQ. The CDR3 spans 14 residues. The CDR3 coding sequence is TGCGCCAGCAGCGCGGTGAGCACCCAAGAGACCCAGTACTTC. Translation gives CASSAVSTQETQYF.

This clonotype was recorded at least ten times. The chain combines TRBV12-3 or TRBV12-4 with TRBJ1-1; no reliable D call. Trimming removed 8 bases at V and 5 bases at J, with 6 bases between. CDR3 size: 10 residues. CDR3 in DNA: TGTGCCAGCGGGCGGACTGAAGCTTTCTTT. Amino acids: CASGRTEAFF.

This clonotype was seen a handful of times. The chain joins TRBV28 to TRBJ2-5; 9 bases align to TRBD1. The CDR3 contains 16 residues. CDR1 is MDHEN and CDR2 is SYDVKM in the germline V gene. Trimming cost V 7 bases and J 5 bases; bases outside gene matches: 14. DNA for the CDR3: TGTGCCAGCACAAGATCCGGTACAGGGGGCGGGGAGACCCAGTACTTC. Translating gives CASTRSGTGGGETQYF.

The genes are TRBV6-5 and TRBJ2-7; D is possibly TRBD1 (6 bases). This CDR3 comprises 16 residues. Germline lookup yields CDR1 MNHEY and CDR2 SVGAGI. V was pared by 4 bases and J by 3 bases, with 19 bases between. Here the CDR3 reads CASSFLTTGANYEQYF. The CDR3 DNA sequence: TGTGCCAGCAGTTTCTTAACGACAGGAGCTAACTACGAGCAGTACTTC.

The V call is TRBV10-2, the J call TRBJ2-7, with 10 bases lining up with TRBD2. The CDR3 has 16 amino acids. The junction had 2 bases not matched to a gene; V was cut back by 0 bases and J by 0 bases. CDR1 is WSHSY and CDR2 is SAAADI in the germline V gene. CDR3 nucleotide sequence: TGCGCCAGCAGTGAGTCCAGCGGGAGGGGCTCCTACGAGCAGTACTTC. Translation gives CASSESSGRGSYEQYF.

This chain uses TRBV15 with TRBJ2-1; 15 nucleotides align to TRBD2. The germline CDR1 and CDR2 sequences are LNHNV and YYDKDF (reference sequence). The V segment lost 1 base and the J segment 3 bases; nucleotides outside the gene matches: 10. The CDR3 has 20 residues. In DNA, the CDR3 is TGTGCCACCAGCAGAGCGACCGGACTAGCGGGAGGGCCGGACTACAATGAGCAGTTCTTC. It is translated as CATSRATGLAGGPDYNEQFF. Looking up the rest from reference TRBV15 and TRBJ2-1 gives the full variable domain: DAMVIQNPRYQVTQFGKPVTLSCSQTLNHNVMYWYQQKSSQAPKLLFHYYDKDFNNEADTPDNFQSRRPNTSFCFLDIRSPGLGDTAMYLCATSRATGLAGGPDYNEQFFGPGTRLTVL.

Comments on this clonotype: The junction does not match germline at one end; this may be a read error. The J gene is TRBJ2-5, the V gene TRBV14; 9 bases match TRBD1. The CDR3 length is 15 residues. From germline, CDR1 is SGHDN and CDR2 FVKESK. DNA for the CDR3: TGTGCCTGCAGCCTCGGAGGGACAGGGTCAGAGACCCAGTACTTC. It is translated as CACSLGGTGSETQYF.

This clonotype was seen only a few times. The rearrangement links TRBV7-2 to TRBJ2-5; D is undetermined. Trimming removed 3 bases from V and 4 bases from J, with 12 bases in between. The length of the CDR3 is 14 residues. Germline CDR1 is SGHTA and CDR2 is FQGNSA. CDR3 amino acids: CASSFQILGETQYF. In DNA, the CDR3 is TGTGCCAGCAGCTTCCAGATTCTAGGAGAGACCCAGTACTTC.

This rearrangement joins TRBV2 to TRBJ2-1; 10 positions agree with TRBD2. With 6 bases clipped from V and 9 bases from J, the junction kept 8 bases outside the gene matches. Germline CDR1 SNHLY, CDR2 FYNNEI. CDR3 length: 14 amino acids. CDR3 coding DNA: TGTGCCAGCAGAGTAGCGGGGGGAATCACTGAGCAGTTCTTC. Its protein is CASRVAGGITEQFF. The entire variable domain, with the rest obtained from reference TRBV2 and TRBJ2-1, is as follows: EPEVTQTPSHQVTQMGQEVILRCVPISNHLYFYWYRQILGQKVEFLVSFYNNEISEKSEIFDDQFSVERPDGSNFTLKIRSTKLEDSAMYFCASRVAGGITEQFFGPGTRLTVL.

This clonotype has just a few counts. The chain employs TRBV28 and TRBJ2-7, with a tentative D call TRBD2 (5 bases). The germline CDR1 and CDR2 sequences are MDHEN and SYDVKM. This CDR3 contains 14 residues. The germline V and J ends were trimmed by 4 bases and 3 bases, with 13 bases remaining between them. In DNA, the CDR3 is TGTGCCAGCAGTTCTCCTTCTGAGGGCTACGAGCAGTACTTC. Its protein is CASSSPSEGYEQYF.

Details on this clonotype: The junction and the germline gene differ at one end; a read error may be behind it. The rearrangement uses TRBV7-7 and TRBJ2-5, with 7 bases matching TRBD1. This CDR3 is built from 14 residues. Germline V gene data show CDR1 as SSHAT and CDR2 as FNYEAQ (reference sequence). The CDR3 nucleotides are TGTGCTAGCAGCCTACAGGGGTCCCAAGAGACCCAGTACTTC. Translated, it gives CASSLQGSQETQYF.

The chain couples TRBV11-2 to TRBJ2-1; D is possibly TRBD1 (5 bases). The V end lost 4 bases, the J end lost 6 bases, and 25 bases lay between the germline ends. In germline, CDR1 is SGHAT, CDR2 FQNNGV. CDR3 size: 18 residues. CDR3 nucleotides: TGTGCCAGCAGCTCCCCTCCTCGACAGCACCGAAGGGTCAATGAGCAGTTCTTC. Amino acid sequence: CASSSPPRQHRRVNEQFF.

The table lists this clonotype with many counts. The chain links TRBV12-3 or TRBV12-4 to TRBJ2-3, with D maybe TRBD1 (5 bases). This CDR3 region has 15 residues. V shed 6 bases and J shed 0 bases, with 13 bases lying between them. For the CDR3, the DNA is TGTGCCAGCAGGCTACAGGCTACTAGCACAGATACGCAGTATTTT. Protein sequence: CASRLQATSTDTQYF.

This clonotype has just a few counts. This chain connects TRBV18 to TRBJ2-7; possible D gene TRBD2, 5 bases. CDR3 length: 14 residues. The germline V gene encodes CDR1 KGHSH and CDR2 LQKENI. The V gene lost 1 base and the J gene lost 6 bases, with 13 bases spanning the gap. Here the CDR3 DNA reads TGTGCCAGCTCACCACTCTCAGTCGCGGGCGAGCAGTACTTC. It encodes CASSPLSVAGEQYF.

This chain connects TRBV20-1 to TRBJ2-3; 8 bases line up with TRBD2. Per germline, CDR1 DFQATT and CDR2 SNEGSKA (reference sequence). J lost 2 bases, V lost 0 bases, and 7 bases had no gene match. The length of the CDR3 is 16 residues. CDR3 nucleotide sequence: TGCAGTGCTAGAGATCCGAGCGGGAGTTTCACAGATACGCAGTATTTT. It translates to CSARDPSGSFTDTQYF.

This clonotype was seen only a few times. The chain has TRBV20-1 and TRBJ1-1, with D unclear. The germline V gene has CDR1 DFQATT and CDR2 SNEGSKA (reference sequence). With 4 bases removed from V and 0 bases from J, the gap between germline ends came to 9 bases. The CDR3 length is 13 residues. CDR3 protein: CSAKIPVNTEAFF. DNA of the CDR3: TGCAGTGCTAAGATCCCGGTGAACACTGAAGCTTTCTTT.

Remarks on this clonotype: With a much larger clone just one base away, this may be a read error. The chain links TRBV6-5 to TRBJ2-7; 9 bases agree with TRBD1. V dropped 4 bases and J dropped 5; count of bases not matched to a gene: 9. CDR3 length equals 15 residues. CDR1 and CDR2 from the germline V gene are MNHEY and SVGAGI. This chain's CDR3 is CASSSHGQGSHEQYF. The CDR3 region has the DNA TGTGCCAGCAGTTCCCACGGACAGGGGTCCCACGAGCAGTACTTC.

V and J are TRBV5-1 and TRBJ2-7; a weak D match, TRBD1 (5 bases). The CDR3 has 13 amino acids. Germline V gene sequence: CDR1 SGHRS, CDR2 YFSETQ. Trimming pared 4 bases from V and 6 bases from J, leaving 14 bases between. CDR3 loop: CASSRDREVEQYF. CDR3 bases: TGCGCCAGCAGCCGTGACAGAGAGGTCGAGCAGTACTTC.

The chain combines TRBV2 with TRBJ1-1; D is unresolved. The CDR3 is made up of 14 amino acids. The V gene lost 6 bases and the J gene lost 5 bases, with 16 bases spanning the gap. Germline-derived CDR1 and CDR2 are SNHLY and FYNNEI. This CDR3 is CASRVLAPGTEAFF. CDR3 nucleotides: TGTGCCAGCAGGGTTTTGGCTCCGGGGACTGAAGCTTTCTTT. The full variable domain, completed using reference TRBV2 and TRBJ1-1, is EPEVTQTPSHQVTQMGQEVILRCVPISNHLYFYWYRQILGQKVEFLVSFYNNEISEKSEIFDDQFSVERPDGSNFTLKIRSTKLEDSAMYFCASRVLAPGTEAFFGQGTRLTVV.

The rearrangement links TRBV28 to TRBJ2-2; no definite D call. The CDR3 runs to 15 residues. V lost 4 bases, J lost 5 bases, and 14 bases lay in between. Germline CDR1 is MDHEN and CDR2 is SYDVKM. CDR3 in DNA: TGTGCCAGCAGTTCCCTCGGTAAAAGGACCGGGGAGCTGTTTTTT. It codes for CASSSLGKRTGELFF.

This clonotype was seen many times. The rearrangement joins TRBV3-1 to TRBJ2-5; D is undetermined. V was pared by 1 base and J by 3 bases, with 3 bases between. CDR1 and CDR2 from the germline V gene are LGHDT and YNNKEL (reference sequence). This CDR3 is 12 amino acids long. The CDR3 coding sequence is TGTGCCAGCAGCCAAGTGAAAGAGACCCAGTACTTC. It yields the protein CASSQVKETQYF.

V gene TRBV4-2 combines with J gene TRBJ2-3, with 16 bases aligning to TRBD2. With 4 bases clipped from V and 0 bases from J, the junction kept 7 bases outside the gene matches. CDR1 and CDR2 (germline): LGHNA, YNFKEQ. The CDR3 loop spans 19 amino acids. CDR3 sequence reads: CASSRSPGLAGGSTDTQYF. In DNA, the CDR3 is TGTGCCAGCAGCCGGTCTCCGGGACTAGCGGGGGGGAGCACAGATACGCAGTATTTT.

Many counts were recorded for this clonotype. The chain has TRBV12-3 or TRBV12-4 and TRBJ1-1; D gene ambiguous. This CDR3 has 14 residues. V was pared by 7 bases and J by 3 bases, with 15 bases between. The CDR3 loop reads CASNPGPGYTEAFF. DNA of the CDR3: TGTGCCAGCAACCCTGGCCCGGGATACACTGAAGCTTTCTTT.

This clonotype was observed a few times. CDR3 protein: CSVKPGTGGSYEQYF. CDR3 DNA sequence: TGCAGCGTTAAACCTGGGACAGGGGGCTCCTACGAGCAGTACTTC. The chain uses TRBV29-1 and TRBJ2-7, with TRBD1 matching over 11 bases. With V trimmed by 5 bases and J by 0 bases, 6 bases remained unmatched. The CDR3 sequence is 15 residues long. CDR1 is SQVTM, CDR2 ANQGSEA, per germline.

The chain is built from TRBV7-6 and TRBJ2-7; the D gene could be TRBD1 or TRBD2 (5 bases each). Germline loops: CDR1 SGHVS, CDR2 FNYEAQ. This CDR3 comprises 14 residues. V gave up 3 bases and J gave up 5 bases, with 14 bases separating them. CDR3 DNA: TGTGCCAGCAGCTTCGAAGACAGAGGGAACGAGCAGTACTTC. Translated: CASSFEDRGNEQYF.

The table lists this clonotype with a few counts. The V and J genes are TRBV4-3 and TRBJ2-3; TRBD2 matches 10 bases. J lost 1 base, V lost 0 bases, and 1 base had no gene match. CDR1 and CDR2 from the germline V gene are LGHNA and YSLEER. The CDR3 is made up of 16 amino acids. The CDR3 DNA follows: TGCGCCAGCAGCCAAGAGGGGACTAGCGGCACAGATACGCAGTATTTT. Protein sequence: CASSQEGTSGTDTQYF.

There are a few counts of this clonotype. The rearrangement uses TRBV6-6 and TRBJ1-4; D uncertain. CDR3 size: 11 residues. Germline V lookup: CDR1 MNHNY, CDR2 SVGAGI (reference sequence). V lost 6 bases to trimming and J lost 6 bases, with 5 bases between them. CDR3 sequence: CASRMYEKLFF. CDR3 nucleotides: TGTGCCAGCAGGATGTATGAAAAACTGTTTTTT.

This clonotype occurred many times. The CDR3 reads CSVEAHSPAGELFF. In DNA form, the CDR3 reads TGCAGCGTTGAAGCGCATAGTCCCGCCGGGGAGCTGTTTTTT. This chain uses TRBV29-1 with TRBJ2-2; D call uncertain. Trimming cost V 1 base and J 6 bases, with 12 bases left between them. This CDR3 spans 14 amino acids. Germline V gene data show CDR1 as SQVTM and CDR2 as ANQGSEA.

This clonotype was seen more than once but under ten times. The chain recombines TRBV28 with TRBJ2-1; unclear D gene. V was trimmed by 6 bases and J by 10 bases, leaving 25 bases between them. The CDR3 totals 16 residues. The germline V gene encodes CDR1 MDHEN and CDR2 SYDVKM. The CDR3, as DNA: TGTGCCAGCAGCAACCCCCCCTCATTAATGCGCATCGAGCAGTTCTTC. Translated: CASSNPPSLMRIEQFF.